Below, 20 T cell receptor beta chains from the same sample are listed, as sequenced in a study of cytomegalovirus exposure and HLA in healthy donors. Repertoires were generated with immunoSEQ multiplex PCR, while TCRdb's copy carries only in-frame clones and drops some. Among 150,000 to 200,000 clones, 80% to 85% were seen once, and the ten largest hold about 3%. What was sequenced was PBMCs. The receptors stem from a woman between 18 and 29 years old in good health and CMV-seropositive.

The chain employs TRBV15 and TRBJ2-5; perhaps TRBD2 as D (5 bases). The germline gives CDR1 LNHNV, CDR2 YYDKDF (reference sequence). The CDR3 covers 15 residues. Trimming took 4 bases from V and 5 from J, leaving 17 bases between them. CDR3 coding DNA: TGTGCCACCAGCACCTCCATCCGGGGTATCGAGACCCAGTACTTC. Translating it yields CATSTSIRGIETQYF.

The V and J genes are TRBV19 and TRBJ1-2; D is ambiguous. V lost 1 base to trimming and J lost 3 bases, with 9 bases between them. CDR3 length: 14 residues. In germline, CDR1 is LNHDA, CDR2 SQIVND (reference sequence). The CDR3 spells CASSIVKLDYGYTF. The CDR3 coding sequence is TGTGCCAGTAGTATAGTGAAGCTGGACTATGGCTACACCTTC.

The chain combines TRBV2 with TRBJ2-6, with D unresolved. V lost 2 bases to trimming and J lost 4 bases, with 9 bases between them. Germline assignment: CDR1 SNHLY and CDR2 FYNNEI. This CDR3 is built from 15 residues. The CDR3 here is CASSERQTGANVLTF. The DNA for the CDR3 is TGTGCCAGCAGTGAAAGGCAGACAGGGGCCAACGTCCTGACTTTC.

The V call is TRBV11-2, the J call TRBJ2-4; 12 bases fit TRBD2. The CDR3 runs to 18 residues. Germline V gene lookup returns CDR1 SGHAT and CDR2 FQNNGV. The J segment lost 0 bases and the V segment lost 4 bases, leaving 7 bases of the junction unmatched. Written as DNA, the CDR3 is TGTGCCAGCAGCTCGCGACTAGCGGGGGAGCTAGCCAAAAACATTCAGTACTTC. Amino acid sequence: CASSSRLAGELAKNIQYF.

The chain combines TRBV7-6 with TRBJ2-7, with 7 bases lining up with TRBD1. V lost 4 bases to trimming and J lost 5 bases; unmatched junction nucleotides: 5. CDR3 length: 13 residues. Germline V gene lookup returns CDR1 SGHVS and CDR2 FNYEAQ. The CDR3 protein is CASSYYRGDEQYF. CDR3 bases: TGTGCCAGCAGCTATTACAGGGGCGACGAGCAGTACTTC.

The rearrangement joins TRBV15 to TRBJ2-7; TRBD1 is a possible D gene (6 bases). The CDR3 runs 16 residues. Per germline, CDR1 LNHNV and CDR2 YYDKDF (reference sequence). V gave up 1 base and J gave up 0 bases, with 13 bases separating them. In DNA form, the CDR3 reads TGTGCCACCAGCAGAGCCTCCGGGACAACCTCCTACGAGCAGTACTTC. Its translation: CATSRASGTTSYEQYF.

The chain couples TRBV18 to TRBJ1-5; maybe TRBD1 (5 bases). This CDR3 is 13 amino acids long. Trimming cost V 6 bases and J 7 bases, with 13 bases left between them. Germline V gene sequence: CDR1 KGHSH, CDR2 LQKENI. CDR3: CASSAGGSQPQHF. The CDR3 DNA is TGTGCCAGCTCCGCCGGGGGTAGCCAGCCCCAGCATTTT.

The CDR3 region has the DNA TGTGCCAGCAGCCAAACTTCCGGCACCAGGGGCAATTCACCCCTCCACTTT. Protein product: CASSQTSGTRGNSPLHF. The J gene is TRBJ1-6, the V gene TRBV7-6; D possibly corresponds to TRBD1 (6 bases). Germline CDR1 is SGHVS and CDR2 is FNYEAQ. CDR3 length equals 17 residues. V gave up 5 bases and J gave up 7 bases, with 21 bases separating them.

This chain joins TRBV4-1 and TRBJ2-7; 9 bases align to TRBD1. Trimming at V came to 4 bases and at J to 5 bases, leaving 6 bases not matched to a gene. Germline loops: CDR1 MGHRA, CDR2 YSYEKL. The CDR3 length is 14 residues. The CDR3: CASSLPGTGNEQYF. The DNA of the CDR3 is TGCGCCAGCAGCCTCCCCGGGACAGGGAACGAGCAGTACTTC.

The chain couples TRBV29-1 to TRBJ2-4; D is possibly TRBD2 (7 bases). The CDR3 length is 16 residues. Germline CDR1 reads SQVTM; CDR2 reads ANQGSEA. The V and J ends lost 4 bases and 2 bases respectively, with 18 bases between them. The chain's CDR3 is CSVVRTRGATKNIQYF. DNA for the CDR3: TGCAGCGTTGTCCGAACCCGGGGGGCTACCAAAAACATTCAGTACTTC.

This chain connects TRBV4-2 to TRBJ1-2; a possible D gene is TRBD1 (6 bases). Germline V lookup: CDR1 LGHNA, CDR2 YNFKEQ. CDR3 length: 16 amino acids. Trimming stripped 0 bases from V and 2 bases from J, with 13 bases between. In nucleotides, the CDR3 is TGTGCCAGCAGCCAAGATTTACAGGGAAAGAACTATGGCTACACCTTC. Residues: CASSQDLQGKNYGYTF.

This chain links TRBV19 with TRBJ1-6; a possible D gene is TRBD1 (5 bases). Trimming removed 5 bases from V and 8 bases from J, with 7 bases in between. The CDR3 consists of 12 residues. Germline V gene data show CDR1 as LNHDA and CDR2 as SQIVND (reference sequence). The CDR3 nucleotides are TGTGCCAGTAGTGCCAGGGATTCACCCCTCCACTTT. It encodes CASSARDSPLHF.

V gene TRBV6-1 combines with J gene TRBJ2-7; tentatively, D is TRBD1 (5 bases). The CDR3 consists of 16 residues. The V gene's germline CDR1 is MNHNS and CDR2 SASEGT. V was shortened by 1 base and J by 0 bases, with 13 bases between the two germline ends. CDR3 in amino acids: CASSEVRGRLSYEQYF. CDR3 nucleotide sequence: TGTGCCAGCAGTGAAGTTAGGGGCAGGCTCTCCTACGAGCAGTACTTC.

The rearrangement links TRBV18 to TRBJ2-2; TRBD2 is a possible D gene (7 bases). The CDR3 is 14 amino acids. Germline V lookup: CDR1 KGHSH, CDR2 LQKENI. Trimming took 8 bases from V and 1 from J, leaving 11 bases between them. The DNA for the CDR3 is TGTGCCAGCGCGGGGGCCGTGAACACCGGGGAGCTGTTTTTT. As protein: CASAGAVNTGELFF. Full variable domain (outside the CDR3, taken from reference TRBV18 and TRBJ2-2): NAGVMQNPRHLVRRRGQEARLRCSPMKGHSHVYWYRQLPEEGLKFMVYLQKENIIDESGMPKERFSAEFPKEGPSILRIQQVVRGDSAAYFCASAGAVNTGELFFGEGSRLTVL.

This clone was detected a few times. J is TRBJ2-2 and V is TRBV2; D perhaps matches TRBD2 (5 bases). The V gene lost 8 bases and the J gene lost 4 bases, with 20 bases spanning the gap. The CDR3 totals 16 residues. The germline V gene has CDR1 SNHLY and CDR2 FYNNEI. The CDR3, as DNA: TGTGCCAGCTGGGCGGGTCGGTCTTCGGTCACCGGGGAGCTGTTTTTT. This gives the protein CASWAGRSSVTGELFF.

The chain uses TRBV7-7 and TRBJ2-1, with 8 bases aligning to TRBD2. The CDR3 contains 16 residues. The V segment lost 5 bases and the J segment 8 bases; nucleotides outside the gene matches: 14. Germline V lookup: CDR1 SSHAT, CDR2 FNYEAQ (reference sequence). The CDR3 loop reads CASSPQFGGAAYEQFF. The CDR3 nucleotides read TGTGCCAGCAGCCCTCAATTCGGGGGGGCCGCCTATGAGCAGTTCTTC.

This clone appeared a single time. The chain carries TRBV14 and TRBJ1-2; D is undetermined. V lost 1 base to trimming and J lost 0 bases, with 9 bases between them. CDR3 length: 15 residues. Germline CDR1 and CDR2: SGHDN and FVKESK. The CDR3 is CASSQAADSNYGYTF. In DNA form, the CDR3 reads TGTGCCAGCAGCCAAGCGGCCGACTCTAACTATGGCTACACCTTC.

This rearrangement joins TRBV7-2 to TRBJ2-3; D uncertain. Trimming left V 1 base short and J 0 bases short, with 5 bases between. The CDR3 runs to 14 residues. Per the germline V gene, CDR1 is SGHTA and CDR2 is FQGNSA. The CDR3 here is CASSLDASTDTQYF. The CDR3 nucleotides are TGTGCCAGCAGCTTAGATGCGAGCACAGATACGCAGTATTTT.

This clone showed up just once. The chain couples TRBV6-6 to TRBJ2-4; a weak D match, TRBD1 (5 bases). V lost 5 bases and J 6 bases, leaving 8 bases between the germline ends. The germline CDR1 and CDR2 sequences are MNHNY and SVGAGI (reference sequence). CDR3 length: 12 residues. This CDR3 is CASSLDTNIQYF. The CDR3 nucleotides are TGTGCCAGCAGTCTGGACACAAACATTCAGTACTTC.

This clone came up a few times. The rearrangement links TRBV2 to TRBJ1-5; TRBD1 agrees at 8 bases. The junction had 9 bases not matched to a gene; V was cut back by 5 bases and J by 6 bases. The CDR3 contains 15 residues. From germline, CDR1 is SNHLY and CDR2 FYNNEI. CDR3 DNA: TGTGCCAGCAGTCACCCAGGGGGCGCGGCTCAGCCCCAGCATTTT. It codes for CASSHPGGAAQPQHF. Full variable domain (remainder filled in from reference TRBV2 and TRBJ1-5): EPEVTQTPSHQVTQMGQEVILRCVPISNHLYFYWYRQILGQKVEFLVSFYNNEISEKSEIFDDQFSVERPDGSNFTLKIRSTKLEDSAMYFCASSHPGGAAQPQHFGDGTRLSIL.